Given below is one TCR beta chain in context. Antigen unknown. TCRdb's copy holds only in-frame clones and misses some; the assay was immunoSEQ multiplex PCR. The data contain approximately 110,000 clones, about 90% of them singletons. This specimen comes from a study of T cell responses to AZD1222 COVID-19 vaccine. Study-level points and caveats: Repertoires were collected only later (after the peak T cell response had occurred). Donors, mostly white British, included more females; clonal diversity was possibly underestimated. Spike-specific TCR breadth and depth grew following two AZD1222 doses.

V lost 6 bases, J lost 4 bases, and 12 bases lay in between. Germline CDR1 is KGHSH and CDR2 is LQKENI. This CDR3 has 13 residues. The chain links TRBV18 to TRBJ1-2; D gene uncertain. The sample was peripheral blood, taken 28 days after the second AZD1222 dose. The sequence came from an adult who received the AZD1222 COVID-19 vaccine. CDR3 nucleotide sequence: TGTGCCAGCTCCCTCAGCGGGAGCTATGGCTACACCTTC. Amino acid sequence: CASSLSGSYGYTF.